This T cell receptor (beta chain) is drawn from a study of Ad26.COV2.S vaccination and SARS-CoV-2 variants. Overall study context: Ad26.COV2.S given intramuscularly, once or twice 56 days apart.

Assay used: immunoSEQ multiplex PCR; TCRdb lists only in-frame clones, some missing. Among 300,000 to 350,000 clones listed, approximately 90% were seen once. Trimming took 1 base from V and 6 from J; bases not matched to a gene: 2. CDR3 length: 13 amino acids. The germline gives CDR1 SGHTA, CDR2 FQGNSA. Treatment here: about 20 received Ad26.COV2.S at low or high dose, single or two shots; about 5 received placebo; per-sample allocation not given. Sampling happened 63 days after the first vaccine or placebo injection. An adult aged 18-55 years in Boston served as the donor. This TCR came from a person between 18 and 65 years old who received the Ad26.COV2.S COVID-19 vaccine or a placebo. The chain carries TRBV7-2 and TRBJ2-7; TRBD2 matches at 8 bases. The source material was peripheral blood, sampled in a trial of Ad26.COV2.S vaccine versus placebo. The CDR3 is CASSLGGGFEQYF. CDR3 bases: TGTGCCAGCAGCTTAGGCGGGGGGTTCGAGCAGTACTTC.